The 19 T cell receptor beta chains in this list originate from one sample, sequenced in a study of OX40 agonist ivuxolimab in advanced cancers. Assay used: immunoSEQ multiplex PCR; TCRdb lists only in-frame clones, some missing. Of 72,000 or so clones in the sample, roughly nine tenths were seen once. Sequenced material: CD4+ or CD8+ T cells sorted from blood, taken in a trial of the OX40 agonist ivuxolimab. These receptors came from an adult with an advanced solid tumor such as melanoma, head and neck, liver or kidney cancer.

The V call is TRBV19, the J call TRBJ2-1; the D gene is possibly TRBD2 (5 bases). The germline CDR1 and CDR2 sequences are LNHDA and SQIVND (reference sequence). CDR3 length: 13 amino acids. V was shortened by 2 bases and J by 5 bases, with 7 bases between the two germline ends. The CDR3 nucleotides read TGTGCCAGTAGTATAAAGCGGAACAATGAGCAGTTCTTC. This sequence encodes CASSIKRNNEQFF. The full variable domain, its missing parts supplied by reference TRBV19 and TRBJ2-1, is DGGITQSPKYLFRKEGQNVTLSCEQNLNHDAMYWYRQDPGQGLRLIYYSQIVNDFQKGDIAEGYSVSREKKESFPLTVTSAQKNPTAFYLCASSIKRNNEQFFGPGTRLTVL.

The chain uses TRBV18 and TRBJ1-5; 7 nucleotides line up with TRBD1. V was clipped by 1 base and J by 9 bases; unmatched bases: 6. Germline V gene sequence: CDR1 KGHSH, CDR2 LQKENI. This CDR3 has 14 amino acids. The chain's CDR3 is CASSPQGTERPQHF. CDR3 nucleotides: TGTGCCAGCTCACCACAGGGGACAGAGCGGCCCCAGCATTTT.

J is TRBJ1-5 and V is TRBV6-1; 8 bases align to TRBD1. The CDR3 spans 12 residues. Trimming cost V 4 bases and J 15 bases; bases outside gene matches: 8. Germline-derived CDR1 and CDR2 are MNHNS and SASEGT. This chain's CDR3 is CASSAGQGRGHF. CDR3 bases: TGTGCCAGCAGTGCAGGACAGGGAAGAGGGCATTTT.

The chain couples TRBV6-1 to TRBJ1-5, with 10 bases that match TRBD1. CDR3 length: 14 amino acids. V lost 4 bases, J lost 5 bases, and 2 bases stayed unmatched. Per the germline V gene, CDR1 is MNHNS and CDR2 is SASEGT. The CDR3 here is CASSGQGAYQPQHF. CDR3 nucleotide sequence: TGTGCCAGCAGTGGACAGGGGGCTTATCAGCCCCAGCATTTT.

The V call is TRBV7-2, the J call TRBJ1-1; the D is unclear. Germline assignment: CDR1 SGHTA and CDR2 FQGNSA. The CDR3 is made up of 14 amino acids. Trimming took 5 bases from V and 4 from J, leaving 14 bases between them. The CDR3 coding sequence is TGTGCCAGCAGCCTGAGCGGGGTGGGCACTGAAGCTTTCTTT. Translating it yields CASSLSGVGTEAFF.

This chain connects TRBV21-1 to TRBJ2-7; whether TRBD1, the table's D call, matches the DNA was not checked. TRBV21-1 is classified as a pseudogene. This CDR3 is 16 amino acids long. CDR3 region: CASSKATRGSSYEQYF. DNA for the CDR3: TGTGCCAGCAGCAAAGCAACAAGGGGCTCCTCCTACGAGCAGTACTTC.

The chain combines TRBV9 with TRBJ2-3, with TRBD2 matching 10 bases. This CDR3 is built from 16 residues. V lost 1 base, J lost 3 bases, and 5 bases stayed unmatched. Germline V gene sequence: CDR1 SGDLS, CDR2 YYNGEE. The CDR3: CASSVLAGVGTDTQYF. The CDR3 DNA sequence: TGTGCCAGCAGCGTACTAGCGGGAGTAGGAACAGATACGCAGTATTTT. The full variable domain, completed using reference TRBV9 and TRBJ2-3, is DSGVTQTPKHLITATGQRVTLRCSPRSGDLSVYWYQQSLDQGLQFLIQYYNGEERAKGNILERFSAQQFPDLHSELNLSSLELGDSALYFCASSVLAGVGTDTQYFGPGTRLTVL.

The V gene is TRBV5-1, the J gene TRBJ2-2; D possibly corresponds to TRBD2 (6 bases). The germline CDR1 and CDR2 sequences are SGHRS and YFSETQ. V shed 2 bases and J shed 3 bases, with 11 bases lying between them. The CDR3 has 15 residues. DNA of the CDR3: TGCGCCAGCAGCTTTACTAGCTTAGACACCGGGGAGCTGTTTTTT. Translated: CASSFTSLDTGELFF.

The rearrangement joins TRBV6-5 to TRBJ1-1; possibly TRBD1 for D (5 bases). CDR1 and CDR2 from the germline V gene are MNHEY and SVGAGI. Trimming shortened V by 0 bases and J by 9 bases, and 14 bases separated the two germline ends. The length of the CDR3 is 14 residues. The CDR3 here is CASSYSVPGAKAFF. The CDR3, as DNA: TGTGCCAGCAGTTACTCCGTCCCCGGGGCGAAAGCTTTCTTT.

The V and J genes are TRBV5-6 and TRBJ1-4, with 8 nucleotides matching TRBD1. The CDR3 extends over 16 amino acids. J was trimmed by 6 bases and V by 0 bases; bases with no gene match: 7. Germline-derived CDR1 and CDR2 are SGHDT and YYEEEE. For the CDR3, the DNA is TGTGCCAGCAGCTTGGCCCCGGACAGGGATTATGAAAAACTGTTTTTT. Translation: CASSLAPDRDYEKLFF.

The rearrangement joins TRBV19 to TRBJ2-1; D uncertain. Germline lookup yields CDR1 LNHDA and CDR2 SQIVND (reference sequence). The CDR3 is made up of 15 amino acids. Trimming removed 5 bases at V and 0 bases at J, with 11 bases between. The DNA for the CDR3 is TGTGCCAGTAGTTTACTTGGGGTCTCCTACAATGAGCAGTTCTTC. Its translation is CASSLLGVSYNEQFF.

This chain connects TRBV11-3 to TRBJ2-1, with TRBD2 matching over 8 bases. V gave up 5 bases and J gave up 6 bases; unmatched junction bases: 6. The CDR3 has 14 amino acids. Germline V gene lookup returns CDR1 SGHNT and CDR2 YENEEA. Here the CDR3 DNA reads TGTGCCAGCAGCATCGGACTAGCAGGCAATGAGCAGTTCTTC. Encoded protein: CASSIGLAGNEQFF.

The rearrangement links TRBV6-6 to TRBJ1-1, with D unresolved. The CDR3 is 11 amino acids. V was cut by 8 bases and J by 3 bases, with 7 bases left in between. CDR1 is MNHNY and CDR2 is SVGAGI in the germline V gene (reference sequence). DNA of the CDR3: TGTGCCAGCGGCCGGGACACTGAAGCTTTCTTT. It specifies CASGRDTEAFF.

The CDR3 DNA sequence: TGTGCCAGCAGCGTAGGAGGCGGGACAGGCAACCAAGAGACCCAGTACTTC. Translating it yields CASSVGGGTGNQETQYF. This chain connects TRBV9 to TRBJ2-5; 8 nucleotides line up with TRBD1. V gave up 0 bases and J gave up 0 bases; unmatched junction bases: 7. Per the germline V gene, CDR1 is SGDLS and CDR2 is YYNGEE. The CDR3 contains 17 residues.

The gene calls are TRBV4-3 and TRBJ1-4, with 8 bases lining up with TRBD1. J was trimmed by 11 bases and V by 4 bases; bases with no gene match: 15. The germline gives CDR1 LGHNA, CDR2 YSLEER. The CDR3 extends over 16 amino acids. CDR3 loop: CASSRTFGQGGDKLFF. In DNA, the CDR3 is TGCGCCAGCAGCCGAACATTCGGACAGGGAGGGGACAAACTGTTTTTT.

The chain combines TRBV7-9 with TRBJ2-1, with TRBD2 matching over 11 bases. The CDR3 totals 15 residues. The junction had 2 bases not matched to a gene; V was cut back by 2 bases and J by 5 bases. The germline CDR1 and CDR2 sequences are SEHNR and FQNEAQ (reference sequence). The CDR3 sequence: CASSLLAGGDNEQFF. The CDR3 DNA sequence: TGTGCCAGCAGCTTATTAGCGGGAGGGGACAATGAGCAGTTCTTC.

The chain has TRBV6-1 and TRBJ2-7; D possibly corresponds to TRBD2 (5 bases). Germline-derived CDR1 and CDR2 are MNHNS and SASEGT. This CDR3 has 16 amino acids. Trimming pared 1 base from V and 2 bases from J, leaving 15 bases between. The CDR3: CASSEGTPASPYEQYF. In DNA, the CDR3 is TGTGCCAGCAGTGAAGGGACTCCCGCGTCCCCCTACGAGCAGTACTTC.

The rearrangement links TRBV18 to TRBJ2-2; D might be TRBD2 (6 bases). The germline V and J ends were trimmed by 1 base and 4 bases, with 16 bases remaining between them. Germline loops: CDR1 KGHSH, CDR2 LQKENI. The CDR3 totals 17 residues. The CDR3 sequence is CASSPQDGRSGTGELFF. As DNA, the CDR3 is TGTGCCAGCTCACCACAAGACGGGAGATCGGGCACCGGGGAGCTGTTTTTT.

V gene TRBV7-3 combines with J gene TRBJ2-2; 11 positions agree with TRBD2. The CDR3 totals 15 residues. V gave up 5 bases and J gave up 6 bases; unmatched junction bases: 5. CDR1 and CDR2 from the germline V gene are SGHTA and FQGTGA. The CDR3 DNA sequence: TGTGCCAGCAGCAAACTAGCGGGGGCCTCCGGGGAGCTGTTTTTT. Translation: CASSKLAGASGELFF.